The rows below give T cell receptor beta chains drawn from one sample of a study of blood T cell repertoires in COVID-19. Measured with immunoSEQ multiplex PCR; TCRdb has only the in-frame clones, and not every one. The sample lists approximately 500,000 clones, about 88% seen once, with under 8.5% in the top ten. The sample consisted of peripheral blood. The receptors were gathered from a woman aged 45-65 years with COVID-19, enrolled during active disease. Each CDR3 is given with its conserved first and last residue. Fields, in order: J gene, V gene, D gene, CDR3 DNA, CDR3 protein. A D gene is named only where the DNA matches it firmly.

J gene: TRBJ1-2
V gene: TRBV18
D gene: .
CDR3 DNA: TGTGCCAGCCAGGAAGGAGGTGGCTACACCTTC
CDR3 protein: CASQEGGGYTF

J gene: TRBJ1-2
V gene: TRBV4-1
D gene: TRBD1
CDR3 DNA: TGCGCCAGCAGCCAAGATAGGAGGGGACAGGGCTATGGCTACACCTTC
CDR3 protein: CASSQDRRGQGYGYTF

J gene: TRBJ1-2
V gene: TRBV28
D gene: TRBD1
CDR3 DNA: TGTGCCAGCAGCTCTACGGACAGGCTATATGGCTACACCTTC
CDR3 protein: CASSSTDRLYGYTF

J gene: TRBJ2-3
V gene: TRBV15
D gene: TRBD2
CDR3 DNA: TGTGCCACCAGCAGGGATAGCGGGGGGGAAACAGATACGCAGTATTTT
CDR3 protein: CATSRDSGGETDTQYF

J gene: TRBJ2-5
V gene: TRBV3-1/TRBV3-2
D gene: TRBD1
CDR3 DNA: TGTGCCAGCAGCCAAGAATCGGACAGGGGACAAGAGACCCAGTACTTC
CDR3 protein: CASSQESDRGQETQYF

J gene: TRBJ1-4
V gene: TRBV19
D gene: TRBD1
CDR3 DNA: TGTGCCAGTAGCCAAGGGACAGCGAATGAAAAACTGTTTTTT
CDR3 protein: CASSQGTANEKLFF

J gene: TRBJ1-4
V gene: TRBV5-1
D gene: .
CDR3 DNA: TGCGCCAGCAGCTTGGGGGACTCAGCAACTAATGAAAAACTGTTTTTT
CDR3 protein: CASSLGDSATNEKLFF

J gene: TRBJ2-1
V gene: TRBV4-2
D gene: .
CDR3 DNA: TGTGCCAGCAGCCAAGGGGCCAATGAAATAGCCTACAATGAGCAGTTCTTC
CDR3 protein: CASSQGANEIAYNEQFF

J gene: TRBJ2-3
V gene: TRBV2
D gene: TRBD2
CDR3 DNA: TGTGCCAGCGGGAGGACTAGCGGGGGAGCAGATACGCAGTATTTT
CDR3 protein: CASGRTSGGADTQYF

J gene: TRBJ1-1
V gene: TRBV19
D gene: TRBD1
CDR3 DNA: TGTGCCAGTACCGTCCGGACAGGGAACACTGAAGCTTTCTTT
CDR3 protein: CASTVRTGNTEAFF